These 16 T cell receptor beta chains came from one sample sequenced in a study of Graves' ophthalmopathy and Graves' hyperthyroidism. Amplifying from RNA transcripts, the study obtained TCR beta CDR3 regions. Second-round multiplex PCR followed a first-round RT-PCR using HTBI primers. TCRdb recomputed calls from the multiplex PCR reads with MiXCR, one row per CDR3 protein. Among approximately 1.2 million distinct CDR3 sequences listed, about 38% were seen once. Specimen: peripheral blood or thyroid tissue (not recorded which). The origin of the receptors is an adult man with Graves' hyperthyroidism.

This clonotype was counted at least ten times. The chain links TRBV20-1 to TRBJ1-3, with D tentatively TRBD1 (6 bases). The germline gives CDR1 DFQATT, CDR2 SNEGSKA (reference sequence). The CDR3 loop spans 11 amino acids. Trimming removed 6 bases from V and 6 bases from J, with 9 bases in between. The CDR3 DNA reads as TGCAGTGCAAACAGGGAAAACACCATATATTTT. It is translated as CSANRENTIYF.

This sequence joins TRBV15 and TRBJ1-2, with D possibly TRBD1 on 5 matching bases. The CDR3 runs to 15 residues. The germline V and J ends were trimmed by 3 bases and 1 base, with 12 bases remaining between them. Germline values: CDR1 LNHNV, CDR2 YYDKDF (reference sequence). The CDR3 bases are TGTGCCACCAGCAGTGATGGAGACAGTAACTATGGCTACACCTTC. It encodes CATSSDGDSNYGYTF.

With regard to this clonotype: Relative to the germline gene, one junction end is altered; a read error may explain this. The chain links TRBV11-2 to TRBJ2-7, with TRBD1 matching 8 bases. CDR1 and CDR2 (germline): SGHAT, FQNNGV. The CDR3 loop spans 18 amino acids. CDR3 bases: TGTGCCAGCAGCTTAGTTTGGCAGGTGGGACAGGACTCCTACGGGCAGTACTTC. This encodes CASSLVWQVGQDSYGQYF.

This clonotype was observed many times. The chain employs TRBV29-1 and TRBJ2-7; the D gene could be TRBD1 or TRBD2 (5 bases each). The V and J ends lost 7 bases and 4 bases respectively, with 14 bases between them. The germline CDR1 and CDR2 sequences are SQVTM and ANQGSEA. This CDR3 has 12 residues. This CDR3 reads CSGMGVGYEQYF. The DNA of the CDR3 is TGCAGCGGGATGGGGGTGGGGTACGAGCAGTACTTC.

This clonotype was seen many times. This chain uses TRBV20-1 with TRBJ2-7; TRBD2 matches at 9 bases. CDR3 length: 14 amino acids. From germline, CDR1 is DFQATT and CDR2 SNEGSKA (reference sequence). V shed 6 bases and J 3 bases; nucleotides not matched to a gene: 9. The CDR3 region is CSAVHSGSVYEQYF. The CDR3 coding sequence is TGCAGTGCCGTACATAGCGGGAGTGTCTACGAGCAGTACTTC.

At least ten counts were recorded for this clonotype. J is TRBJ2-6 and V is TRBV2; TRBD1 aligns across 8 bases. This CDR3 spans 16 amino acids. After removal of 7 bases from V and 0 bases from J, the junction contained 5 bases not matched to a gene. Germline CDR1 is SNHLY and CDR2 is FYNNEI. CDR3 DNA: TGTGCCAGCACAAGCCAGGGGGCCTCTGGGGCCAACGTCCTGACTTTC. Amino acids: CASTSQGASGANVLTF.

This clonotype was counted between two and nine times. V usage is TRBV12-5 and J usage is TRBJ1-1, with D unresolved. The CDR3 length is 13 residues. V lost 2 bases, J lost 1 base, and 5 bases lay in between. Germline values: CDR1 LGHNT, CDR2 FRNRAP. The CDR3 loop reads CASGLSANTEAFF. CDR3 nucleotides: TGTGCTAGTGGTTTGTCGGCGAACACTGAAGCTTTCTTT.

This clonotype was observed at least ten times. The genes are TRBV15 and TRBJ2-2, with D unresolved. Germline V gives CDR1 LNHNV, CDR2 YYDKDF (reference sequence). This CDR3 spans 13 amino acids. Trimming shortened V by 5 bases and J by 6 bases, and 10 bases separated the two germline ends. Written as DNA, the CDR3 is TGTGCCACCAGCGAGGTGTTGGCCGGGGAGCTGTTTTTT. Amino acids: CATSEVLAGELFF. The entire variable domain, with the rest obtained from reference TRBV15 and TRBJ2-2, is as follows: DAMVIQNPRYQVTQFGKPVTLSCSQTLNHNVMYWYQQKSSQAPKLLFHYYDKDFNNEADTPDNFQSRRPNTSFCFLDIRSPGLGDTAMYLCATSEVLAGELFFGEGSRLTVL.

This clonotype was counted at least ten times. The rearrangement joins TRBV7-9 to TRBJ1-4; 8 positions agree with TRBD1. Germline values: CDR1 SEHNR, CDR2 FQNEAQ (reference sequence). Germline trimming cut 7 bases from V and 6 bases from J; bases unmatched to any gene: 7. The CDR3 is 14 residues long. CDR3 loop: CASTKTGADEKLFF. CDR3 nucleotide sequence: TGTGCCAGCACCAAGACAGGGGCGGATGAAAAACTGTTTTTT.

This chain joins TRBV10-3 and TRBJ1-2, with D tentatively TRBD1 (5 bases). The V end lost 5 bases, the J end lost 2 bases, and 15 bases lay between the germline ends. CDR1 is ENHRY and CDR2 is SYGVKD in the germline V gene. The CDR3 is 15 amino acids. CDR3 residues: CAISPRSGDNYGYTF. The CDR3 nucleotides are TGTGCCATCAGTCCCCGAAGTGGGGACAACTATGGCTACACCTTC.

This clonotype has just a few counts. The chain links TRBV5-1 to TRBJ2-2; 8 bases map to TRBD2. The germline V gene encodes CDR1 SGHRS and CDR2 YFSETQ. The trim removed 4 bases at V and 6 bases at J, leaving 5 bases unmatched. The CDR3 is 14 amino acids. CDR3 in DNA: TGCGCCAGCAGCGCCGGGACTAGTCCCGGGGAGCTGTTTTTT. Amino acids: CASSAGTSPGELFF.

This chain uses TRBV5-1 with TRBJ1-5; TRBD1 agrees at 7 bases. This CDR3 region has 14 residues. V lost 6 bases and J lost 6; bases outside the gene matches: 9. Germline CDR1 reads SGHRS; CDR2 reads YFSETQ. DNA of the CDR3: TGCGCCAGCAAGGGGGCCCAGGGCAGTCAGCCCCAGCATTTT. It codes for CASKGAQGSQPQHF.

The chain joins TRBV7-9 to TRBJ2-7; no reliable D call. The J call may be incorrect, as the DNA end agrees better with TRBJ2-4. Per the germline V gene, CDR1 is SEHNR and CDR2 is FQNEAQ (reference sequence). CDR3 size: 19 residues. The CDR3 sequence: CASSLMRDGGRFRGNIQYF. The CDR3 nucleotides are TGTGCCAGCAGCTTAATGAGAGACGGCGGACGATTCCGTGGAAACATTCAGTACTTC.

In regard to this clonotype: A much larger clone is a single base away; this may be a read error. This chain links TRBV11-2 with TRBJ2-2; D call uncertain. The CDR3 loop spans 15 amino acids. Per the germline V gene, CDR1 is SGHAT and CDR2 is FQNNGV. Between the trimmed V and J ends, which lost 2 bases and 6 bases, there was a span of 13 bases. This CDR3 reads CASSLSVHLAGELFF. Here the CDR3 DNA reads TGTGCCAGCAGCTTATCTGTACACCTCGCCGGGGAGCTGTTTTTT.

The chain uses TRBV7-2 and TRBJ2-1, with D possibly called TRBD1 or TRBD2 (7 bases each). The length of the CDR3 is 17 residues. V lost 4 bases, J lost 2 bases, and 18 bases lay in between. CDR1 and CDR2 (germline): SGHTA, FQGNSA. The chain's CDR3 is CASSSPGGGGAYNEQFF. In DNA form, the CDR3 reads TGTGCCAGCAGCTCTCCAGGGGGAGGGGGCGCCTACAATGAGCAGTTCTTC.

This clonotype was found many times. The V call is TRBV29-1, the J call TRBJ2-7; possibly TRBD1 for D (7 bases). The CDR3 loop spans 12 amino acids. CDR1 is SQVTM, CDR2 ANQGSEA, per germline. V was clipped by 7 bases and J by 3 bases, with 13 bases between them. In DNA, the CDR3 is TGCAGCGGGAGGGACAGCGGCTACGAGCAGTACTTC. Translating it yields CSGRDSGYEQYF.